This TCR beta chain was recovered during a study of blood T cell repertoires in COVID-19. Methods used by the authors: Estimation of nucleated cell counts relied on the amplification of reference gene primers. Generated by immunoSEQ multiplex PCR, the TCRdb table keeps only in-frame clones and is missing some. D and trimming were read from the DNA, whereas the V and J calls and clone size are those reported in that table. Found here are 150,000 to 200,000 clones, around 90% of them singletons; the top ten hold approximately 4%. The CDR3 covers 14 residues. The V gene's germline CDR1 is MDHEN and CDR2 SYDVKM. V lost 3 bases to trimming and J lost 2 bases, with 8 bases between them.

The receptor's source is a human donor in a cohort sampled during active COVID-19. V and J are TRBV28 and TRBJ1-5, with unresolved D. Sequences were obtained from peripheral blood. The CDR3, as DNA: TGTGCCAGCAGTTTGCAGGCCCGCAATCAGCCCCAGCATTTT. Amino acids: CASSLQARNQPQHF.